This T cell receptor beta chain comes out of a study of PD-1 blockade in mismatch repair-deficient tumors. Trimming took 4 bases from V and 4 from J; bases not matched to a gene: 14. Germline lookup yields CDR1 MGHRA and CDR2 YSYEKL. The CDR3 loop spans 18 amino acids. This table comes from immunoSEQ multiplex PCR, and its TCRdb copy is limited to in-frame clones, with some not included. The sample includes some 120,000 clones, about 85% of them seen just once. PCR or immunohistochemistry showed mismatch repair deficiency in every enrolled patient. V gene TRBV4-1 combines with J gene TRBJ1-4; 8 nucleotides agree with TRBD1. This material consisted of peripheral blood, taken 44 weeks after starting pembrolizumab. The TCR was taken from an adult with mismatch repair-deficient cancer. The DNA for the CDR3 is TGCGCCAGCAGCCCCTCCACTTTCTCGACAGGGGATAATGAAAAACTGTTTTTT. Translated: CASSPSTFSTGDNEKLFF.